What follows are 15 T cell receptor beta chains derived from one specimen sequenced in a study of technical replicates of blood from several donors. Measured with immunoSEQ multiplex PCR; TCRdb has only the in-frame clones, and not every one. The sample carries approximately 87,000 clones, 94% recorded once. The sequenced material came from T cells isolated from PBMCs. The receptors stem from a human donor in good health.

This clone appeared once. This chain uses TRBV7-8 with TRBJ2-5; TRBD2 aligns across 10 bases. Germline CDR1 is SGHVS and CDR2 is FQNEAQ. The CDR3 totals 15 residues. Unmatched junction bases numbered 10, after V lost 5 bases and J lost 7 bases. This CDR3 is CASSIPGLALGTQYF. CDR3 in DNA: TGTGCCAGCAGCATACCGGGACTAGCGCTCGGGACCCAGTACTTC.

The chain combines TRBV19 with TRBJ1-1; D unclear. Germline-derived CDR1 and CDR2 are LNHDA and SQIVND (reference sequence). V dropped 7 bases and J dropped 8 bases, with 23 bases sitting between them. The CDR3 is made up of 15 amino acids. The CDR3 DNA sequence: TGTGCCAGTAAGCAATTGAGGGCCACCCGCCCAGAAGCTTTCTTT. It codes for CASKQLRATRPEAFF.

The J gene is TRBJ1-1, the V gene TRBV19; TRBD1 agrees at 8 bases. This CDR3 has 18 amino acids. V lost 5 bases, J lost 0 bases, and 14 bases stayed unmatched. Germline V gives CDR1 LNHDA, CDR2 SQIVND (reference sequence). The CDR3 DNA reads TGTGCCAGTAGTCGGGACAGGCGCCACGGGGCACTGAACACTGAAGCTTTCTTT. Its protein product is CASSRDRRHGALNTEAFF.

V usage is TRBV5-1 and J usage is TRBJ1-1; 8 nucleotides line up with TRBD1. CDR3 size: 17 residues. CDR1 and CDR2 (germline): SGHRS, YFSETQ. Losses at the gene ends were 2 bases for V and 0 bases for J; bases not matched to a gene: 9. This CDR3 is CASSLNQGASLNTEAFF. CDR3 bases: TGCGCCAGCAGCTTAAACCAGGGGGCGAGCCTGAACACTGAAGCTTTCTTT.

V gene TRBV27 combines with J gene TRBJ1-1; D perhaps matches TRBD1 (6 bases). This CDR3 comprises 12 residues. Trimming took 8 bases from V and 2 from J, leaving 9 bases between them. Germline values: CDR1 MNHEY, CDR2 SMNVEV (reference sequence). The CDR3 nucleotides read TGTGCCAGCGGGACACTCAACACTGAAGCTTTCTTT. Amino acids: CASGTLNTEAFF.

The chain has TRBV29-1 and TRBJ1-2; possible D gene TRBD1, 6 bases. Germline loops: CDR1 SQVTM, CDR2 ANQGSEA. V dropped 4 bases and J dropped 2 bases, with 11 bases sitting between them. The CDR3 has 13 residues. The CDR3 protein is CSVVQGWNYGYTF. The CDR3, as DNA: TGCAGCGTTGTGCAGGGGTGGAACTATGGCTACACCTTC.

The rearrangement uses TRBV19 and TRBJ2-7; 9 bases match TRBD2. J gave up 3 bases and V 5 bases, and 5 bases lay outside the gene matches. There are 14 residues in the CDR3. Germline V gene lookup returns CDR1 LNHDA and CDR2 SQIVND (reference sequence). The CDR3 is CASSGSGGLYEQYF. CDR3 in DNA: TGTGCCAGTAGTGGAAGCGGGGGGCTCTACGAGCAGTACTTC.

V and J are TRBV4-1 and TRBJ2-1; a possible D gene is TRBD2 (5 bases). This CDR3 has 14 amino acids. The V gene lost 3 bases and the J gene lost 6 bases, with 12 bases spanning the gap. Germline V gene data show CDR1 as MGHRA and CDR2 as YSYEKL. As DNA, the CDR3 is TGCGCCAGCAGCCACACACTAGTAGGCAATGAGCAGTTCTTC. This codes for CASSHTLVGNEQFF.

This clone has only a few counts. The chain couples TRBV30 to TRBJ1-1; 7 bases are a match to TRBD1. The length of the CDR3 is 13 residues. Germline V gene lookup returns CDR1 GTSNPN and CDR2 SVGIG (reference sequence). Losses at the gene ends were 3 bases for V and 9 bases for J; bases not matched to a gene: 10. CDR3 amino acids: CAWSGDRASKAFF. In DNA form, the CDR3 reads TGTGCCTGGAGCGGTGACAGGGCCTCAAAAGCTTTCTTT.

The chain links TRBV5-1 to TRBJ1-4; a weak D match, TRBD1 (5 bases). This CDR3 is built from 13 residues. V lost 0 bases and J lost 8, with 8 bases in between. The germline gives CDR1 SGHRS, CDR2 YFSETQ. The CDR3 sequence: CASSLAPGEKLFF. In nucleotides, the CDR3 is TGCGCCAGCAGCTTGGCCCCAGGGGAAAAACTGTTTTTT.

CDR3 sequence reads: CSVGTGGTEAFF. CDR3 nucleotide sequence: TGCAGCGTAGGGACAGGGGGCACTGAAGCTTTCTTT. The chain is built from TRBV29-1 and TRBJ1-1, with 11 bases identical to TRBD1. Looked up from germline, CDR1 is SQVTM and CDR2 is ANQGSEA. After removal of 6 bases from V and 4 bases from J, the junction contained 1 base not matched to a gene. The length of the CDR3 is 12 residues.

CDR3 protein: CASSLSARDITQYF. In nucleotides, the CDR3 is TGTGCCAGCAGTTTATCGGCCCGAGACATTACGCAGTACTTC. V gene TRBV27 combines with J gene TRBJ2-7; D is undetermined. There are 14 residues in the CDR3. The germline V gene has CDR1 MNHEY and CDR2 SMNVEV (reference sequence). The V end was cut by 0 bases, the J end by 9 bases, with 15 bases between.

The chain combines TRBV29-1 with TRBJ2-3; 8 bases are shared with TRBD1. The ends lost 6 bases at V and 2 bases at J; junction bases unmatched: 10. This CDR3 has 15 residues. The germline CDR1 and CDR2 sequences are SQVTM and ANQGSEA. CDR3 nucleotide sequence: TGCAGCGTAGCCCTGGGACAGGCCCCCACAGATACGCAGTATTTT. Translating it yields CSVALGQAPTDTQYF.

This CDR3 reads CASSFLEQETQYF. The CDR3 DNA is TGTGCCAGCAGTTTTTTAGAGCAAGAGACCCAGTACTTC. The rearrangement joins TRBV27 to TRBJ2-5; unclear D gene. The CDR3 length is 13 residues. V lost 3 bases and J lost 2, with 7 bases in between. CDR1 is MNHEY and CDR2 is SMNVEV in the germline V gene (reference sequence).

The V and J genes are TRBV6-1 and TRBJ1-5; TRBD1 aligns across 7 bases. The ends lost 6 bases at V and 0 bases at J; junction bases unmatched: 5. The CDR3 runs to 15 residues. The germline CDR1 and CDR2 sequences are MNHNS and SASEGT. The CDR3 DNA reads as TGTGCCAGCAGGGTCCAGGGGGATAGCAATCAGCCCCAGCATTTT. Protein product: CASRVQGDSNQPQHF.